The rows below give T cell receptor beta chains drawn from one sample of a study of T cell changes during pregnancy in multiple sclerosis. The data were produced by immunoSEQ multiplex PCR, yet TCRdb's version contains in-frame clones alone and is incomplete. The data contain fewer than 65,000 clones, approximately 90% of them singletons. This specimen was CD8+ T cells from peripheral blood mononuclear cells, taken after pregnancy. These TCRs come from a female donor with multiple sclerosis, enrolled in a pregnancy study. CDR3s include the opening cysteine and the closing phenylalanine or tryptophan. D genes are given only for firm matches. Rows may omit the clone size; those that give it use once, few, many or a size class.

v_gene	j_gene	d_gene	abundance	CDR3aa	CDR3nt
TRBV6-1	TRBJ2-3	-	-	CASSERGISTDTQYF	TGTGCCAGCAGTGAACGGGGGATATCCACAGATACGCAGTATTTT
TRBV6-5	TRBJ2-5	TRBD2	few	CASSYPSLGGQETQYF	TGTGCCAGCAGTTACCCCAGCCTGGGAGGGCAAGAGACCCAGTACTTC
TRBV5-6	TRBJ1-5	-	-	CASSFGGRGQPQHF	TGTGCCAGCAGCTTCGGGGGGAGAGGCCAGCCCCAGCATTTT
TRBV27	TRBJ2-1	-	-	CASSLDQNEQFF	TGTGCCAGCAGTTTAGATCAGAATGAGCAGTTCTTC
TRBV21-1	TRBJ1-3	-	-	CASSHDREIKSTIYF	TGTGCCAGCAGCCACGACAGGGAGATTAAGAGCACCATATATTTT
TRBV5-5	TRBJ2-7	TRBD2	-	CASSWGGYEQYF	TGTGCCAGCAGCTGGGGGGGTTACGAGCAGTACTTC
TRBV6-5	TRBJ2-7	TRBD1	-	CASSSGTVDEQYF	TGTGCCAGCAGTTCCGGGACAGTAGACGAGCAGTACTTC
TRBV4-1	TRBJ2-7	TRBD2	-	CASSQDWGTPGLAAYEQYF	TGCGCCAGCAGCCAAGATTGGGGCACTCCGGGACTAGCGGCTTACGAGCAGTACTTC
TRBV9	TRBJ2-2	-	-	CASSVEQGTGELFF	TGTGCCAGCAGCGTAGAGCAGGGCACCGGGGAGCTGTTTTTT
TRBV27	TRBJ2-2	TRBD2	once	CASRLAGGYTGELFF	TGTGCCAGCAGACTAGCGGGGGGGTACACCGGGGAGCTGTTTTTT
TRBV19	TRBJ1-1	-	-	CASSISSGNTEAFF	TGTGCCAGTAGTATTTCCAGCGGGAACACTGAAGCTTTCTTT
TRBV7-8	TRBJ2-2	-	-	CASSSTDWTGELFF	TGTGCCAGCAGCTCTACGGACTGGACCGGGGAGCTGTTTTTT
TRBV19	TRBJ1-1	-	-	CASSSTVPLTVYSTEAFF	TGTGCCAGTAGTAGTACTGTTCCGTTAACGGTGTATAGCACTGAAGCTTTCTTT
TRBV4-1	TRBJ2-3	TRBD1	-	CASSQGQGAGTDTQYF	TGCGCCAGCAGCCAAGGACAGGGGGCGGGCACAGATACGCAGTATTTT
TRBV6-6	TRBJ2-3	-	-	CASSYTADTQYF	TGTGCCAGCAGTTATACGGCAGATACGCAGTATTTT
TRBV27	TRBJ1-2	TRBD1	-	CASSLSTGYIYGYTF	TGTGCCAGCAGTTTATCGACAGGGTACATCTATGGCTACACCTTC
TRBV5-8	TRBJ1-2	-	-	CASSLGGLPDYGYTF	TGTGCCAGCAGCTTGGGGGGCCTGCCGGACTATGGCTACACCTTC
TRBV6-4	TRBJ2-3	-	-	CASSATGADTQYF	TGTGCCAGCAGTGCGACGGGGGCAGATACGCAGTATTTT
TRBV4-1	TRBJ2-7	-	-	CASSLQGVNEQYF	TGCGCCAGCAGCCTTCAGGGCGTAAACGAGCAGTACTTC
TRBV30	TRBJ1-2	TRBD1	-	CACPGQVGGYTF	TGTGCCTGCCCCGGACAGGTAGGAGGCTACACCTTC
TRBV19	TRBJ2-7	-	-	CASSRRRGEQYF	TGTGCCAGTAGTAGGCGACGGGGCGAGCAGTACTTC
TRBV6-5	TRBJ1-3	-	-	CASGPGLVSGNTIYF	TGTGCCAGCGGGCCGGGACTCGTCTCTGGAAACACCATATATTTT
TRBV5-4	TRBJ1-1	-	-	CASSFGNTEAFF	TGTGCCAGCAGCTTCGGGAACACTGAAGCTTTCTTT
TRBV27	TRBJ2-2	-	-	CASSLGFPGVGELFF	TGTGCCAGCAGTTTAGGGTTTCCAGGGGTCGGGGAGCTGTTTTTT
TRBV29-1	TRBJ2-1	TRBD2	-	CSVPRLAGGREQFF	TGCAGCGTCCCACGACTAGCGGGGGGCCGGGAGCAGTTCTTC
TRBV7-3	TRBJ1-6	TRBD1	-	CASSWGTGRDSPLHF	TGTGCCAGCAGCTGGGGGACAGGGAGGGATTCACCCCTCCACTTT
TRBV6-1	TRBJ1-3	-	-	CASSGSGTFLSGNTIYF	TGTGCCAGCAGTGGATCCGGGACATTCCTCTCTGGAAACACCATATATTTT
TRBV6-5	TRBJ1-2	-	-	CASSSILSGNEGYTF	TGTGCCAGCAGTTCGATTTTATCAGGGAATGAGGGCTACACCTTC
TRBV27	TRBJ2-5	-	-	CASSLGRTQYF	TGTGCCAGCAGTCTCGGGAGGACCCAGTACTTC
TRBV10-3	TRBJ2-7	TRBD1	-	CAISEPGQGLNEQYF	TGTGCCATCAGTGAGCCGGGACAGGGGCTCAATGAGCAGTACTTC
TRBV9	TRBJ1-2	-	-	CASAGTLIYGYTF	TGTGCCAGTGCCGGGACACTGATATATGGCTACACCTTC
TRBV15	TRBJ2-1	TRBD2	-	CATSGRTSGDGGNEQFF	TGTGCCACCAGCGGCAGGACTAGCGGGGATGGTGGGAATGAGCAGTTCTTC
TRBV4-2	TRBJ2-1	TRBD2	-	CASSLSPERGPYNEQFF	TGTGCCAGCAGCCTATCCCCGGAGCGGGGACCCTACAATGAGCAGTTCTTC
TRBV6-1	TRBJ2-7	-	-	CASSDDSPYEQYF	TGTGCCAGCAGTGACGACAGTCCCTACGAGCAGTACTTC
TRBV4-1	TRBJ2-1	-	-	CASSQVRTTYNEQFF	TGCGCCAGCAGCCAAGTCCGGACTACCTACAATGAGCAGTTCTTC
TRBV7-9	TRBJ1-4	-	-	CASSPREGGEKLFF	TGTGCCAGCAGCCCCCGGGAGGGGGGCGAAAAACTGTTTTTT
TRBV7-8	TRBJ2-5	TRBD1	-	CASSPWTGERTETQYF	TGTGCCAGCAGCCCCTGGACAGGGGAAAGGACAGAGACCCAGTACTTC
TRBV5-8	TRBJ1-1	TRBD1	few	CASSLVFGGQGNTEAFF	TGTGCCAGCAGCTTGGTGTTCGGGGGACAGGGGAACACTGAAGCTTTCTTT
TRBV7-9	TRBJ2-7	-	-	CASSESTVNYEQYF	TGTGCCAGCAGCGAATCGACTGTAAACTACGAGCAGTACTTC
TRBV6-1	TRBJ2-7	TRBD1	-	CASRNVGTGDYEQYF	TGTGCCAGCAGAAACGTGGGGACAGGGGACTACGAGCAGTACTTC
TRBV19	TRBJ2-7	-	-	CASSIVVTGSYEQYF	TGTGCCAGTAGTATAGTTGTGACTGGCTCCTACGAGCAGTACTTC
TRBV19	TRBJ1-6	-	-	CASSNFRMSGSPLHF	TGTGCCAGTAGTAACTTCAGGATGAGTGGATCACCCCTCCACTTT
TRBV29-1	TRBJ2-5	TRBD1	-	CSVDLQGAIGETQYF	TGCAGCGTTGACCTACAGGGGGCGATCGGGGAGACCCAGTACTTC
TRBV6-5	TRBJ2-7	-	-	CASTGRVREQYF	TGTGCCAGCACCGGCAGGGTACGCGAGCAGTACTTC
TRBV6-9	TRBJ2-5	TRBD2	once	CASSYSIWAGDTLETQYF	TGTGCCAGCAGTTATTCCATTTGGGCGGGGGATACGTTAGAGACCCAGTACTTC
TRBV27	TRBJ2-7	-	-	CASSPDTLTYEQYF	TGTGCCAGCAGTCCTGACACCTTGACCTACGAGCAGTACTTC
TRBV19	TRBJ1-1	-	-	CASSILMRNTEAFF	TGTGCCAGTAGTATTCTTATGAGGAACACTGAAGCTTTCTTT
TRBV9	TRBJ1-5	-	-	CASSVGGVMNQPQHF	TGTGCCAGCAGCGTAGGCGGGGTTATGAATCAGCCCCAGCATTTT